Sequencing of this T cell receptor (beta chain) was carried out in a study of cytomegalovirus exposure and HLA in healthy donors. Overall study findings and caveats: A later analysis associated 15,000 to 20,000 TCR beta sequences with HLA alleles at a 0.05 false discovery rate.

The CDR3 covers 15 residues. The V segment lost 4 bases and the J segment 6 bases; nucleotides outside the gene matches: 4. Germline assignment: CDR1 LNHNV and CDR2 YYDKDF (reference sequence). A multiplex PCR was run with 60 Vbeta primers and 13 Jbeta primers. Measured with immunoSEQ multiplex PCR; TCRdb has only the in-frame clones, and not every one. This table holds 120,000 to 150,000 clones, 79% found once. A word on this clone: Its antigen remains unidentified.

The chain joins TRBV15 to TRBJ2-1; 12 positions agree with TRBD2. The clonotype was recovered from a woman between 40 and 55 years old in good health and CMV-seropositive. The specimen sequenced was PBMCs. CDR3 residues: CATSKGLAGLNEQFF. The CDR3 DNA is TGTGCCACCAGCAAAGGACTAGCGGGACTCAATGAGCAGTTCTTC.